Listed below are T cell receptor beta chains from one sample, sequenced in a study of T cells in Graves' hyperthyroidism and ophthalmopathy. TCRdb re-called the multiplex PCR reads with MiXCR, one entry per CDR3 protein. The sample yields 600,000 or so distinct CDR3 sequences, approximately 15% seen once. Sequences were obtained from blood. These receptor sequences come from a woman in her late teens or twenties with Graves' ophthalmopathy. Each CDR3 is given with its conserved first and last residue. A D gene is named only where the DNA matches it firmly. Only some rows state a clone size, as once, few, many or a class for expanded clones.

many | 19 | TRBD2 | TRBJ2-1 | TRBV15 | CATSSPEREAAWVGNEQFF | TGTGCCACCAGCAGCCCTGAGCGGGAGGCCGCATGGGTGGGGAATGAGCAGTTCTTC
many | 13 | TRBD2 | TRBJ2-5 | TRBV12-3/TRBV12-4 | CASSLASGETQYF | TGTGCCAGCAGTTTAGCTAGCGGGGAGACCCAGTACTTC
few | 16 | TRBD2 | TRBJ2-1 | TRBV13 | CASSSTGASGKNEQFF | TGTGCCAGCAGCTCCACGGGGGCTAGCGGGAAGAATGAGCAGTTCTTC
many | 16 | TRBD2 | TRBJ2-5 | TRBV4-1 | CVSSRGTSGRAETQYF | TGCGTCAGCAGCCGAGGGACTAGCGGGAGGGCCGAGACCCAGTACTTC
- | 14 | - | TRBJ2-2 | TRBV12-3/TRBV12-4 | CASSLYQSNRELFF | TGTGCCAGCAGTTTATACCAGTCCAACCGGGAGCTGTTTTTT
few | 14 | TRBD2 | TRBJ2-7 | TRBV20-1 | CSARPWRLAGEEYF | TGCAGTGCTAGACCTTGGAGACTAGCGGGAGAGGAGTACTTC
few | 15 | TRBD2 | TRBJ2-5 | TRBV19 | CASSGTTFWSETQYF | TGTGCCAGTAGTGGGACTACCTTTTGGAGTGAGACCCAGTACTTC
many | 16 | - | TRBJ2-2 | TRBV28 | CASSLGGGIPPGELFF | TGTGCCAGCAGTTTAGGGGGCGGGATTCCGCCCGGGGAGCTGTTTTTT
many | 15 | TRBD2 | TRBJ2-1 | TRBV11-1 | CASSLAENTYNEQFF | TGTGCCAGCAGCCTAGCGGAGAACACATACAATGAGCAGTTCTTC
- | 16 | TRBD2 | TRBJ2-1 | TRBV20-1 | CSAPRLAGRTYNEQFF | TGCAGTGCTCCCCGACTAGCGGGCCGCACTTACAATGAGCAGTTCTTC
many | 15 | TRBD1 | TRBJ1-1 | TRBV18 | CASNWDRGIGTEAFF | TGTGCCAGTAACTGGGACAGGGGGATCGGCACTGAAGCTTTCTTT
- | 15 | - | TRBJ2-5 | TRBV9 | CASSVEDRRRETQYF | TGTGCCAGCAGCGTAGAGGATAGGCGTCGAGAGACCCAGTACTTC
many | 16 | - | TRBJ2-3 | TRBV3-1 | CASSQDPVAVTDTQYF | TGTGCCAGCAGCCAAGATCCAGTGGCAGTCACAGATACGCAGTATTTT
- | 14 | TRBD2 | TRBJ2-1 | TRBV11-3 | CASSPRTSDGEQFF | TGTGCCAGCAGCCCCCGGACTAGCGATGGTGAGCAGTTCTTC
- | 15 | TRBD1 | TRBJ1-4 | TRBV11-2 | CASSQEGQGNEKLFF | TGTGCCAGCAGCCAAGAGGGACAGGGGAATGAAAAACTGTTTTTT
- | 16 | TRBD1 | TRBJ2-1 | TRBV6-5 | CASSYSGTGAHSEQFF | TGTGCCAGCAGTTACTCCGGGACAGGGGCCCACAGTGAGCAGTTCTTC
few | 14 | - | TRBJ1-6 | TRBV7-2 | CASSLSQYNSPLHF | TGTGCCAGCAGCTTGAGCCAGTATAATTCACCCCTCCACTTT
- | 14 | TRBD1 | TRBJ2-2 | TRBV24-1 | CATSTGALWGELFF | TGTGCCACTTCGACAGGGGCCCTCTGGGGGGAGCTGTTTTTT
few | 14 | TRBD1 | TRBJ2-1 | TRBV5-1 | CASSRADRANEQFF | TGCGCCAGCAGCCGAGCCGACAGGGCCAATGAGCAGTTCTTC
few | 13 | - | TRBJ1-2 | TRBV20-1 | CSAVGLAFYGYTF | TGCAGTGCTGTGGGACTGGCCTTTTATGGCTACACCTTC
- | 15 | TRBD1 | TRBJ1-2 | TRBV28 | CASSLATGTGDGYTF | TGTGCCAGCAGTTTGGCCACCGGGACAGGGGACGGCTACACCTTC
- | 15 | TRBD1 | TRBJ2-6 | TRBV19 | CASSDRAAGANVLTF | TGTGCCAGTTCGGACAGGGCGGCTGGGGCCAACGTCCTGACTTTC
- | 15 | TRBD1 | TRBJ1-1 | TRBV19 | CASSPTGVMNTEAFF | TGTGCCAGTAGTCCGACAGGGGTTATGAACACTGAAGCTTTCTTT
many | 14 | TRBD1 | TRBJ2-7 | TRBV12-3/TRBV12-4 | CASSPTGAAYEQYF | TGTGCCAGCAGTCCGACAGGGGCGGCCTACGAGCAGTACTTC
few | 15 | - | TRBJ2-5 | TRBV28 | CASSYGADITETQYF | TGTGCCAGCAGTTATGGGGCAGACATTACAGAGACCCAGTACTTC
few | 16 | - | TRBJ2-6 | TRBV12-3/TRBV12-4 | CASSGQGAAGANVLTF | TGTGCCAGCAGTGGCCAGGGTGCGGCTGGGGCCAACGTCCTGACTTTC
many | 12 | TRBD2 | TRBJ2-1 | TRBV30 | CAWWVGGDEQFF | TGTGCCTGGTGGGTGGGAGGGGATGAGCAGTTCTTC
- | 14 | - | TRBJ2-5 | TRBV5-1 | CASSLVAYQETQYF | TGCGCCAGCAGCTTGGTCGCGTACCAAGAGACCCAGTACTTC
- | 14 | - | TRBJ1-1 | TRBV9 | CASSVEDRDTEAFF | TGTGCCAGCAGCGTAGAGGACCGCGACACTGAAGCTTTCTTT
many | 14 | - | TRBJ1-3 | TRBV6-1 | CASKQVNSGNTIYF | TGTGCCAGCAAACAAGTCAACTCTGGAAACACCATATATTTT
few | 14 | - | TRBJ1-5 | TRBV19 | CASSLEVLDQPQHF | TGTGCCAGTAGCTTGGAGGTATTAGATCAGCCCCAGCATTTT
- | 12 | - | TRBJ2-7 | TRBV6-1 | CASQDSAPGQYF | TGTGCCAGTCAAGACAGTGCCCCGGGGCAGTACTTC
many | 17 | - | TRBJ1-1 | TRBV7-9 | CASIHLTGVIMNTEAFF | TGTGCCAGCATCCATTTAACCGGGGTTATAATGAACACTGAAGCTTTCTTT
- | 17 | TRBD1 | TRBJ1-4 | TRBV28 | CASRGSGPGQGQEKLFF | TGTGCCAGCAGGGGGTCTGGACCGGGACAGGGTCAGGAGAAACTGTTTTTT
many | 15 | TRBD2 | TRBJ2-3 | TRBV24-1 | CATSTSGTSTDTQYF | TGTGCCACCAGTACTAGCGGCACTAGCACAGATACGCAGTATTTT
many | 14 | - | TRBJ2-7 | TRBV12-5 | CASGLPVLGYEQYF | TGTGCTAGTGGTTTGCCAGTGCTGGGCTACGAGCAGTACTTC
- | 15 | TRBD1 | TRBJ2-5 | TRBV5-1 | CASSLEGQLGETQYF | TGCGCCAGCAGCTTGGAGGGACAGCTCGGAGAGACCCAGTACTTC
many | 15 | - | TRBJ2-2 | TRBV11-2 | CASSSQRMSTGELFF | TGTGCCAGCAGCTCCCAGAGGATGAGCACCGGGGAGCTGTTTTTT
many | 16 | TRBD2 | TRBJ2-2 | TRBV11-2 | CASSLKREGLTGELFF | TGTGCCAGCAGCTTGAAGCGGGAGGGCCTCACCGGGGAGCTGTTTTTT
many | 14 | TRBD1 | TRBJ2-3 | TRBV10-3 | CAISESTGTDTQYF | TGTGCCATCAGTGAGTCGACAGGGACAGATACGCAGTATTTT
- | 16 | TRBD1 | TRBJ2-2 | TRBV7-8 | CASSTLTGGYPGELFF | TGTGCCAGCAGCACCCTGACAGGGGGCTATCCCGGGGAGCTGTTTTTT
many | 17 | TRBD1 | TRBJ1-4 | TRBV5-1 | CASSFDREDPTNEKLFF | TGCGCCAGCAGCTTTGACAGGGAGGATCCAACTAATGAAAAACTGTTTTTT
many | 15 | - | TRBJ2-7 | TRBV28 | CASSLVAPRYYEQYF | TGTGCCAGCAGTTTAGTGGCCCCGAGGTACTACGAGCAGTACTTC
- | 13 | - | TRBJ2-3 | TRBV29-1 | CSAAAPITDTQYF | TGCAGCGCTGCCGCCCCAATCACAGATACGCAGTATTTT
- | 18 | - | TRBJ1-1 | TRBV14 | CASSPSWIRGGMNTEAFF | TGTGCCAGCAGCCCGTCCTGGATCCGGGGTGGGATGAACACTGAAGCTTTCTTT
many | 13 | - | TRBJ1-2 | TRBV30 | CAWSADGRVGYTF | TGTGCCTGGAGTGCAGACGGACGAGTCGGCTACACCTTC
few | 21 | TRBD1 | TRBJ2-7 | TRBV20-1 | CSARAIKGQGLLATTEYEQYF | TGCAGTGCTAGAGCGATTAAGGGACAGGGATTACTAGCTACTACCGAATACGAGCAGTACTTC
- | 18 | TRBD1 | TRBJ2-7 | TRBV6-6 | CASSYSGPGGQGAHEQYF | TGTGCCAGCAGTTACTCGGGTCCCGGGGGACAGGGGGCCCACGAGCAGTACTTC
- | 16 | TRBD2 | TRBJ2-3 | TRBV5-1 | CASSQQLAGVTDTQYF | TGCGCCAGCAGCCAACAACTAGCGGGAGTCACAGATACGCAGTATTTT